What follows is one T cell receptor beta chain and its context. This clone came up a few times. This clone's antigen is unknown. Base qualities were left out, and no much larger clone turns up one base away. The sample originates from a study of PD-1 blockade in classical Hodgkin lymphoma (dated by TCRdb to the early 2020s). Background on the whole study: Nivolumab dosing was 3 mg/kg intravenously every 2 weeks, continuing until either disease progression or unacceptable toxicity. The study used TCR beta sequencing and CyTOF to define a peripheral blood immune signature of response to PD-1 blockade in classical Hodgkin lymphoma. General study outcomes and caveats: Baseline TCR diversity was reported to be lower in newly diagnosed patients than in healthy donors, and even lower in relapsed/refractory patients. A significant rise by C4D1 was seen in CD4+ but not CD8+ TCR diversity (p=0.0027 vs p=0.16), with the rise being most apparent in complete responders (p=0.02). Baseline diversity similar to that of newly diagnosed patients was observed in trial patients achieving complete response, whereas significantly lower diversity was observed in partial responders and progressors. Only a single clinical trial cohort was studied, and what caused the repertoire differences, possibly disease activity or prior therapy, remained undefined. Patients starting nivolumab less than 1 year after ASCT had lower diversity and were excluded from later analyses to avoid confounding by immune reconstitution.

Genomic DNA was isolated using the Qiagen DNeasy kit from unsorted PBMCs as well as from negatively selected CD4+ and CD8+ fractions. Using primers that anneal to V and J segments, immunoSEQ multiplex PCR amplified the TCR beta CDR3 regions. Amplification bias was minimized using a synthetic immune receptor repertoire, and residual bias was removed computationally after sequencing. Under the source paper's analysis protocol: Repertoire diversity was quantified as the Shannon entropy index using custom Python scripts. The unsorted, CD4+ and CD8+ repertoires were each analyzed separately, with the exception of combined analyses, where CD4+ and CD8+ sequences were merged in silico. Clonal expansion was defined as at least a 2-fold frequency increase after treatment relative to C1D1, with a pseudocount of 0.5 for undetected baseline clones. Clones with 0 or 1 copy at C1D1 were defined as singleton clones, while clones with 2 or more copies were defined as non-singleton clones. Clones expanded in unsorted samples were annotated as CD4+, CD8+ or unknown by matching protein sequences in sorted samples from the same patient. Diversity changes from C1D1 to C4D1 were tested in paired samples using Wilcoxon tests. TCRdb limited this immuneACCESS table to in-frame rearrangements with V and J called. A share of clones is missing; checked studies link under half to unresolved V genes, and the rest is unexplained. V, J and clone size are taken as reported in that table, and D and trimming were inferred from the DNA itself. Here the sample has roughly 92,000 clones; around nine tenths occur a single time. The ten largest clones represent less than 3.5% of the sample.

The sample's time point label, decoded: cycle 1 day 1 (C1D1), immediately before nivolumab initiation. All trial patients had relapsed after autologous stem cell transplantation, with cohorts A, B and C differing in prior brentuximab vedotin exposure. The trial cohort included 45 to 65 patients with relapsed/refractory classical Hodgkin lymphoma, and each patient had a best overall response of complete response, partial response or progressive disease. Single-agent nivolumab was administered to trial patients in the multi-cohort phase II CheckMate 205 trial. An independent review committee assessed best overall response by applying the 2007 International Working Group response criteria. PBMCs from the trial were collected at three points: immediately before nivolumab initiation (C1D1), and during therapy at cycle 2 day 1 and cycle 4 day 1. After peripheral blood was drawn into 8 mL Vacutainer Cell Preparation Tubes, PBMCs were isolated by centrifugation and then cryopreserved.

CDR3 length: 14 amino acids, cysteine to phenylalanine. Only the CDR3 region is kept as DNA, spanning 42 bases read in frame from base 1. V is shortened by 5 bases, J by 4 bases, and the region joining them spans 14 bases. CDR1 is given as MDHEN and CDR2 as SYDVKM, both from the germline V gene. The sample was peripheral blood mononuclear cells (PBMCs), taken at baseline. This receptor was taken from a human donor with classical Hodgkin lymphoma. In this chain, TRBV28 is recombined with TRBJ1-2; no D gene can be assigned with confidence. The bases read TGTGCCAGCAGTGCCCGACCGAGGCTCTATGGCTACACCTTC. Protein translation: CASSARPRLYGYTF.